The 5 T cell receptor beta chains presented below share a single source sample, sequenced in a study of T cell responses to AZD1222 COVID-19 vaccine. TCRdb's table, derived via immunoSEQ multiplex PCR, lists solely in-frame clones and lacks some. The table has 80,000 to 90,000 clones, over 75% seen once; the top ten hold 5.4%. The input for sequencing was peripheral blood, taken 28 days after the second AZD1222 dose. The origin of the receptors is an adult who received the AZD1222 COVID-19 vaccine.

The chain links TRBV7-8 to TRBJ1-5; a possible D gene is TRBD1 (6 bases). The germline CDR1 and CDR2 sequences are SGHVS and FQNEAQ. V was shortened by 0 bases and J by 5 bases, with 8 bases between the two germline ends. The CDR3 covers 14 residues. This CDR3 is CASSLAGGDQPQHF. CDR3 bases: TGTGCCAGCAGCTTAGCAGGGGGGGATCAGCCCCAGCATTTT.

The chain employs TRBV5-6 and TRBJ2-7; maybe TRBD2 (5 bases). V lost 6 bases, J lost 4 bases, and 17 bases lay in between. Germline V gene lookup returns CDR1 SGHDT and CDR2 YYEEEE. This CDR3 contains 14 residues. The CDR3 DNA follows: TGTGCCAGCAACAAACGGGGAGTGACTTACGAGCAGTACTTC. It codes for CASNKRGVTYEQYF.

V gene TRBV9 combines with J gene TRBJ1-3; possibly TRBD1 for D (6 bases). Germline V CDR1 and CDR2: SGDLS, YYNGEE. The CDR3 length is 17 residues. V dropped 0 bases and J dropped 0 bases, with 13 bases sitting between them. In DNA form, the CDR3 reads TGTGCCAGCAGCGTAGACGGGACACCCAGCTCTGGAAACACCATATATTTT. Translating gives CASSVDGTPSSGNTIYF.

This clone occurred a few times. The V and J genes are TRBV18 and TRBJ1-5; perhaps TRBD1 as D (6 bases). This CDR3 has 13 residues. Germline V gene lookup returns CDR1 KGHSH and CDR2 LQKENI. Trimming removed 8 bases at V and 1 base at J, with 9 bases between. The CDR3 DNA reads TGTGCCAGCAACAGGGACAGCAATCAGCCCCAGCATTTT. Residues: CASNRDSNQPQHF.

This clone has just one count. V gene TRBV11-1 combines with J gene TRBJ1-1; the match to TRBD1 covers 8 bases. From germline, CDR1 is SGHAT and CDR2 FQDESV (reference sequence). The CDR3 totals 15 residues. The J segment lost 4 bases and the V segment lost 4 bases, leaving 8 bases of the junction unmatched. The CDR3 is CASSSPQGAVTEAFF. The DNA of the CDR3 is TGTGCCAGCAGCTCCCCTCAGGGGGCGGTCACTGAAGCTTTCTTT. Complete variable domain (other parts from reference TRBV11-1 and TRBJ1-1): EAEVAQSPRYKITEKSQAVAFWCDPISGHATLYWYRQILGQGPELLVQFQDESVVDDSQLPKDRFSAERLKGVDSTLKIQPAELGDSAMYLCASSSPQGAVTEAFFGQGTRLTVV.